This T cell receptor (beta chain) was observed in a study of T cells in Graves' hyperthyroidism and ophthalmopathy. Trimming pared 5 bases from V and 8 bases from J, leaving 13 bases between. The CDR3 sequence is 12 residues long. Germline V gene sequence: CDR1 DFQATT, CDR2 SNEGSKA (reference sequence). Amplification yielded TCR beta CDR3 regions, with RNA transcripts as the source. An initial round of RT-PCR targeting the TCR CDR3 relied on the HTBI primer set. One entry per CDR3 protein results from TCRdb running MiXCR on the multiplex PCR reads. Among 500,000 or so distinct CDR3 sequences listed, more than 15% were seen once. This clonotype has ten or more counts.

Sequencing input: blood. The genes are TRBV20-1 and TRBJ2-1; D is perhaps TRBD2 (6 bases). The clonotype originates from a woman aged 30 to 39 with Graves' ophthalmopathy. The CDR3 loop reads CSAFSGWDEQFF. In DNA form, the CDR3 reads TGCAGTGCTTTTAGCGGATGGGATGAGCAGTTCTTC.